The 2 T cell receptor beta chains below come from one sample, sequenced in a study of blood T cell repertoires in COVID-19. The data were produced by immunoSEQ multiplex PCR, yet TCRdb's version contains in-frame clones alone and is incomplete. The repertoire includes about 220,000 clones, about 80% of them detected once, and over 2.5% sits in the top ten. The sequenced material came from peripheral blood. Every receptor here comes from a woman aged 25 to 39 who had recovered from COVID-19.

J is TRBJ1-1 and V is TRBV30; 10 nucleotides align to TRBD1. This CDR3 contains 14 residues. CDR1 GTSNPN and CDR2 SVGIG come from the germline V gene (reference sequence). The V segment lost 6 bases and the J segment 5 bases; nucleotides outside the gene matches: 9. This chain's CDR3 is CACGKTGGVTEAFF. The CDR3 region has the DNA TGTGCCTGCGGAAAGACAGGGGGCGTTACTGAAGCTTTCTTT.

The chain links TRBV7-6 to TRBJ2-1; 9 bases are shared with TRBD2. V dropped 1 base and J dropped 9; count of bases not matched to a gene: 4. CDR3 length equals 14 residues. CDR1 is SGHVS and CDR2 is FNYEAQ in the germline V gene. The CDR3 is CASSLVAGAREQFF. CDR3 sequence (DNA): TGTGCCAGCAGCTTAGTAGCGGGAGCACGTGAGCAGTTCTTC.